Presented here are 25 T cell receptor beta chains from one specimen sequenced in a study of shared clonotypes between healthy human individuals. TCRdb's table, derived via immunoSEQ multiplex PCR, lists solely in-frame clones and lacks some. The table includes 400,000 to 600,000 clones, 79% detected once. The sample taken for sequencing was PBMCs. The receptors shown here come from a woman in her thirties or forties in good health. Some clones in this sample may be carry-over from other donors' samples.

The chain combines TRBV28 with TRBJ1-2; D gene uncertain. CDR3 length: 13 residues. Germline V gives CDR1 MDHEN, CDR2 SYDVKM. The V end was cut by 3 bases, the J end by 4 bases, with 9 bases between. Here the CDR3 reads CASSFPGSYGYTF. The CDR3 DNA sequence: TGTGCCAGCAGTTTCCCCGGAAGCTATGGCTACACCTTC.

With respect to this clone: Since a far larger clone is one base different, this is likely a read error. The same CDR3 can be traced to other DNA sequences in this sample. CDR3 sequence (DNA): TGCGCCAGCAGCCTCACAGGTGGGAACACTGAAGCCTTCTTT. Its translation: CASSLTGGNTEAFF. The chain is built from TRBV4-3 and TRBJ1-1; tentative D call: TRBD1 (5 bases). This CDR3 comprises 14 residues. Germline CDR1 LGHNA, CDR2 YSLEER.

V gene TRBV9 combines with J gene TRBJ2-5; D gene ambiguous. CDR3 length: 16 residues. The germline V gene has CDR1 SGDLS and CDR2 YYNGEE. The ends were cut back, 0 bases at V and 2 bases at J, with 14 bases in the middle. The CDR3 nucleotides are TGTGCCAGCAGCGTAGGCCCAAAAGCTGCACAAGAGACCCAGTACTTC. Protein sequence: CASSVGPKAAQETQYF.

The CDR3 spells CASSSVGLSDIQYF. The DNA of the CDR3 is TGTGCCAGCAGTTCAGTGGGTTTATCGGACATTCAGTACTTC. This chain links TRBV27 with TRBJ2-4; D is undetermined. Germline lookup yields CDR1 MNHEY and CDR2 SMNVEV (reference sequence). V was pared by 4 bases and J by 8 bases, with 15 bases between. The CDR3 sequence is 14 residues long.

This chain uses TRBV18 with TRBJ1-4, with 7 bases lining up with TRBD1. CDR3 length: 14 residues. The J segment lost 8 bases and the V segment lost 6 bases, leaving 9 bases of the junction unmatched. In germline, CDR1 is KGHSH, CDR2 LQKENI. CDR3 in DNA: TGTGCCAGCTCGCCGGGACAGAATAGGGAAAAACTGTTTTTT. Amino acids: CASSPGQNREKLFF.

The chain has TRBV5-6 and TRBJ2-1; D might be TRBD2 (5 bases). CDR1 and CDR2 (germline): SGHDT, YYEEEE. The V end lost 1 base, the J end lost 4 bases, and 12 bases lay between the germline ends. CDR3 size: 15 residues. CDR3 protein: CASSLRRRDYNEQFF. In DNA form, the CDR3 reads TGTGCCAGCAGCTTGCGGAGACGGGATTACAATGAGCAGTTCTTC.

The chain is built from TRBV29-1 and TRBJ2-5; TRBD2 matches at 14 bases. The V and J ends lost 4 bases and 1 base, in that order; junction bases with no gene match: 2. This CDR3 spans 15 amino acids. CDR1 is SQVTM, CDR2 ANQGSEA, per germline. DNA for the CDR3: TGCAGCGTTGGGGGGACTAGCGGGAGCCAAGAGACCCAGTACTTC. Translation: CSVGGTSGSQETQYF.

The chain is built from TRBV7-6 and TRBJ1-1, with D unresolved. The CDR3 totals 14 residues. Germline V CDR1 and CDR2: SGHVS, FNYEAQ. V lost 5 bases to trimming and J lost 5 bases, with 15 bases between them. In DNA form, the CDR3 reads TGTGCCAGCAGCGAGTTGTTATTCGGGACTGAAGCTTTCTTT. It encodes CASSELLFGTEAFF.

The V and J genes are TRBV7-2 and TRBJ2-3; the D gene could be TRBD1 or TRBD2 (5 bases each). Germline-derived CDR1 and CDR2 are SGHTA and FQGNSA. V shed 8 bases and J shed 4 bases, with 16 bases lying between them. The CDR3 consists of 14 residues. This CDR3 is CASRLAGRPDTQYF. In DNA form, the CDR3 reads TGTGCCAGCCGGCTCGCAGGGAGACCAGATACGCAGTATTTT.

The chain joins TRBV7-2 to TRBJ2-3; 10 bases fit TRBD2. This CDR3 is built from 15 residues. Germline V gives CDR1 SGHTA, CDR2 FQGNSA. Trimming removed 2 bases from V and 4 bases from J; junction bases left unmatched: 3. The CDR3: CASSLRLAGADTQYF. CDR3 nucleotides: TGTGCCAGCAGCTTAAGGCTAGCGGGAGCAGATACGCAGTATTTT.

The gene calls are TRBV19 and TRBJ1-5; D might be TRBD1 (6 bases). The V end was cut by 6 bases, the J end by 0 bases, with 18 bases between. This CDR3 is 17 amino acids long. In germline, CDR1 is LNHDA, CDR2 SQIVND (reference sequence). The CDR3 nucleotides are TGTGCCAGTAGCCCCGGGTGGGGGCAGTATAGCAATCAGCCCCAGCATTTT. The encoded protein is CASSPGWGQYSNQPQHF.

The CDR3 sequence: CASSLAHDGVETQYF. In DNA form, the CDR3 reads TGTGCCAGCAGCTTAGCCCACGATGGGGTTGAGACCCAGTACTTC. The V and J genes are TRBV7-7 and TRBJ2-5; D not certain. The V and J ends lost 0 bases and 5 bases respectively, with 13 bases between them. Germline CDR1 and CDR2: SSHAT and FNYEAQ (reference sequence). This CDR3 is built from 15 residues.

This clone showed up just a few times. V gene TRBV30 combines with J gene TRBJ1-1, with D possibly being TRBD1 (6 bases). V lost 1 base and J 1 base, leaving 16 bases between the germline ends. Germline lookup yields CDR1 GTSNPN and CDR2 SVGIG (reference sequence). There are 16 residues in the CDR3. CDR3 sequence: CAWSASWGAGNTEAFF. The CDR3 DNA is TGTGCCTGGAGTGCCTCGTGGGGGGCGGGGAACACTGAAGCTTTCTTT.

This sequence joins TRBV29-1 and TRBJ2-1; no definite D call. Trimming removed 5 bases at V and 3 bases at J, with 5 bases between. CDR1 and CDR2 (germline): SQVTM, ANQGSEA. The CDR3 length is 11 residues. The CDR3 DNA sequence: TGCAGCGTTCGGGTCTACAATGAGCAGTTCTTC. Amino acid sequence: CSVRVYNEQFF.

This clone was recorded only once. The rearrangement links TRBV9 to TRBJ2-1; 9 bases align to TRBD2. Losses at the gene ends were 4 bases for V and 7 bases for J; bases not matched to a gene: 9. The CDR3 extends over 15 amino acids. The V gene's germline CDR1 is SGDLS and CDR2 YYNGEE. This CDR3 reads CASSLRGTSYNEQFF. CDR3 nucleotides: TGTGCCAGCAGCCTACGCGGGACTAGCTATAATGAGCAGTTCTTC. Supplemented by reference TRBV9 and TRBJ2-1, the full variable domain reads DSGVTQTPKHLITATGQRVTLRCSPRSGDLSVYWYQQSLDQGLQFLIQYYNGEERAKGNILERFSAQQFPDLHSELNLSSLELGDSALYFCASSLRGTSYNEQFFGPGTRLTVL.

Here the CDR3 reads CASSLGGLASYNEQFF. As DNA, the CDR3 is TGTGCCAGCAGCTTGGGGGGACTAGCGAGCTACAATGAGCAGTTCTTC. The chain carries TRBV5-8 and TRBJ2-1; 10 nucleotides line up with TRBD2. CDR1 and CDR2 (germline): SGHTS, YDEGEE. V lost 0 bases to trimming and J lost 3 bases; unmatched junction nucleotides: 3. This CDR3 comprises 16 residues.

This clone was detected a few times. The CDR3: CASSFVAGEGNEQYF. CDR3 bases: TGTGCCAGCAGCTTTGTAGCGGGAGAAGGCAACGAGCAGTACTTC. This chain joins TRBV7-2 and TRBJ2-7; 9 nucleotides align to TRBD2. After removal of 3 bases from V and 5 bases from J, the junction contained 8 bases not matched to a gene. Germline CDR1 reads SGHTA; CDR2 reads FQGNSA. The CDR3 covers 15 residues.

This chain joins TRBV7-2 and TRBJ2-3, with D unclear. Between the trimmed V and J ends, which lost 1 base and 4 bases, there was a span of 9 bases. Germline V gene data show CDR1 as SGHTA and CDR2 as FQGNSA. This CDR3 is 14 amino acids long. CDR3 bases: TGTGCCAGCAGCTTAGTTGTAGGGTCAGATACGCAGTATTTT. It is translated as CASSLVVGSDTQYF.

The V and J genes are TRBV29-1 and TRBJ2-1, with D hard to call. In germline, CDR1 is SQVTM, CDR2 ANQGSEA. The CDR3 spans 12 residues. V lost 3 bases and J 9 bases, leaving 12 bases between the germline ends. The CDR3 DNA follows: TGCAGCGTTGATATAGCACCCCCTGAGCAGTTCTTC. Its translation: CSVDIAPPEQFF.

The rearrangement uses TRBV28 and TRBJ2-3; D might be TRBD2 (6 bases). The CDR3 has 12 residues. Trimming cost V 7 bases and J 5 bases, with 10 bases left between them. Germline CDR1 MDHEN, CDR2 SYDVKM. CDR3 nucleotides: TGTGCCAGCAAGTCGGGACTAGATACGCAGTATTTT. Amino acid sequence: CASKSGLDTQYF. The whole variable domain, remainder taken from reference TRBV28 and TRBJ2-3, is DVKVTQSSRYLVKRTGEKVFLECVQDMDHENMFWYRQDPGLGLRLIYFSYDVKMKEKGDIPEGYSVSREKKERFSLILESASTNQTSMYLCASKSGLDTQYFGPGTRLTVL.

The chain recombines TRBV2 with TRBJ2-7; the match to TRBD2 covers 7 bases. Germline loops: CDR1 SNHLY, CDR2 FYNNEI. The junction had 5 bases not matched to a gene; V was cut back by 6 bases and J by 3 bases. CDR3 length equals 13 residues. The CDR3 coding sequence is TGTGCCAGCAGGACGACTAGCTTCTACGAGCAGTACTTC. Its translation is CASRTTSFYEQYF.

The chain combines TRBV6-5 with TRBJ2-1, with a possible D match to TRBD2 (6 bases). The CDR3 is 13 residues long. The V gene lost 6 bases and the J gene lost 5 bases, with 11 bases spanning the gap. CDR1 and CDR2 (germline): MNHEY, SVGAGI. The CDR3 DNA reads TGTGCCAGCAGCAGGGACTCGGACAATGAGCAGTTCTTC. Translated: CASSRDSDNEQFF.

This clone was detected only a few times. The chain links TRBV5-1 to TRBJ2-1, with 9 nucleotides matching TRBD2. The ends lost 6 bases at V and 7 bases at J; junction bases unmatched: 8. This CDR3 region has 14 residues. The germline V gene encodes CDR1 SGHRS and CDR2 YFSETQ. The CDR3 spells CASTTGTSINEQFF. DNA of the CDR3: TGCGCCAGCACAACCGGGACTAGCATAAATGAGCAGTTCTTC.

The rearrangement joins TRBV5-1 to TRBJ1-6; TRBD1 matches at 12 bases. After removal of 4 bases from V and 8 bases from J, the junction contained 10 bases not matched to a gene. The CDR3 contains 17 residues. Per the germline V gene, CDR1 is SGHRS and CDR2 is YFSETQ. The CDR3 DNA sequence: TGCGCCAGCAGCACCGGGACAGGGGGCCCGAGGTATTCACCCCTCCACTTT. Translating gives CASSTGTGGPRYSPLHF.

This clone was counted a single time. V gene TRBV19 combines with J gene TRBJ2-1; the match to TRBD1 covers 8 bases. Germline CDR1 reads LNHDA; CDR2 reads SQIVND (reference sequence). The V gene end was trimmed by 6 bases and the J gene end by 3 bases; junction bases not matched to a gene: 7. CDR3 size: 15 residues. The CDR3 region has the DNA TGTGCCAGTAGGGATCAGGGGGCGTTCTACAATGAGCAGTTCTTC. Protein product: CASRDQGAFYNEQFF. Supplemented by reference TRBV19 and TRBJ2-1, the full variable domain reads DGGITQSPKYLFRKEGQNVTLSCEQNLNHDAMYWYRQDPGQGLRLIYYSQIVNDFQKGDIAEGYSVSREKKESFPLTVTSAQKNPTAFYLCASRDQGAFYNEQFFGPGTRLTVL.